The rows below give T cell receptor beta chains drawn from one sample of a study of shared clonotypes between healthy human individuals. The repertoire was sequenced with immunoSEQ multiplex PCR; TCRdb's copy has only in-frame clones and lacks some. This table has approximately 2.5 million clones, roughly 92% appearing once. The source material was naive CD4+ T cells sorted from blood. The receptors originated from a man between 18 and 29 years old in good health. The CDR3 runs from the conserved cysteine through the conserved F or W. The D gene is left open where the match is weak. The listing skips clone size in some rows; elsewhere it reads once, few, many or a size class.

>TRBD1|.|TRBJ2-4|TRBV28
TGTGCCAGCAGTATCCGGGACAGACAAAACATTCAGTACTTC
CASSIRDRQNIQYF
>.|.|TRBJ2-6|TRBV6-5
TGTGCCAGCAGTTATGGATCCCCTGGGGCCAACGTCCTGACTTTC
CASSYGSPGANVLTF
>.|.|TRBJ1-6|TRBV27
TGTGCCAGTTCTGAATTCGCCCAACGGGACACCAGTAATTCACCCCTCCACTTT
CASSEFAQRDTSNSPLHF
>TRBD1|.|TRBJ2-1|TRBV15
TGTGCCACCAGCACTCTCTCGGGTGCAGGGGGCGATGAGCAGTTCTTC
CATSTLSGAGGDEQFF
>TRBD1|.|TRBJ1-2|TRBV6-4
TGTGCCAGCAGGACACAGGCAGGGGGCATCTATGGCTACACCTTC
CASRTQAGGIYGYTF
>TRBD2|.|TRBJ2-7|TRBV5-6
TGTGCCAGCAGCTCCTTAGCGGGGGTTAACGAGCAGTACTTC
CASSSLAGVNEQYF
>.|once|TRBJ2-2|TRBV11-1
TGTGCCAGCAGCTTAGGGGGCGTTGGCACCGGGGAGCTGTTTTTT
CASSLGGVGTGELFF
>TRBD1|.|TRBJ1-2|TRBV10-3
TGTGCCATCAGTCCTGGACAGGTCTACAACTATGGCTACACCTTC
CAISPGQVYNYGYTF
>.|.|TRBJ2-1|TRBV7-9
TGTGCCAGCAGCTTGGAGGGACAGTCAGGGCAGTTCTTC
CASSLEGQSGQFF
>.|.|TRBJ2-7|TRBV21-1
TGTGCCAGCAGCACCCAAGACTTCTCCTACGAGCAGTACTTC
CASSTQDFSYEQYF
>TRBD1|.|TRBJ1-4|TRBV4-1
TGCGCCAGCAGCCGACAAATCGGGACAGCGGGTGAAAAACTGTTTTTT
CASSRQIGTAGEKLFF
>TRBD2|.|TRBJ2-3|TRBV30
TGTGCCTGGAGTGTAGGGACTAGCGGGGTGAATACGCAGTATTTT
CAWSVGTSGVNTQYF
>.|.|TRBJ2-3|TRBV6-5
TGTGCCAGCAGTTACCCGGGACTTCCAGATACGCAGTATTTT
CASSYPGLPDTQYF
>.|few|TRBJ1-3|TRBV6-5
TGTGCCAGCAGTTACTCCAACTCTGGAAACACCATATATTTT
CASSYSNSGNTIYF
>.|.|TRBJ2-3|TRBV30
TGTGCCTGGAGTGTACCTGGGACACTCACAGATACGCAGTATTTT
CAWSVPGTLTDTQYF
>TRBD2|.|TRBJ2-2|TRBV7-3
TGTGCCAGCAGCTTAGCCCCGGGACTAGCGGCCGGGGAGCTGTTTTTT
CASSLAPGLAAGELFF
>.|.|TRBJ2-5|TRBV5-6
TGTGCCAGCAGCTTCCGGCAGGGTAAAGGGGGAGAGACCCAGTACTTC
CASSFRQGKGGETQYF
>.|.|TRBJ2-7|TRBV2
TGTGCCAGCAGTAAGGGGATCCAAAATTCCTACGAGCAGTACTTC
CASSKGIQNSYEQYF
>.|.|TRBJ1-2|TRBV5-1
TGCGCCAGCAGCTTGGTAGGGAAAGCTAACTATGGCTACACCTTC
CASSLVGKANYGYTF
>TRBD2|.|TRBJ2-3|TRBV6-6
TGTGCCAGCAGTTATGGACTAGCGGGTAGCACAGATACGCAGTATTTT
CASSYGLAGSTDTQYF
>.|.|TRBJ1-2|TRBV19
TGTGCCAGTAGTCTCTGGGGACGGAAAAACTATGGCTACACCTTC
CASSLWGRKNYGYTF
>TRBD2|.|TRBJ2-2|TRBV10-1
TGCGCCAGCAGCCGTCGGGGGGGGACCGGGGAGCTGTTTTTT
CASSRRGGTGELFF
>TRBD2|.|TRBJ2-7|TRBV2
TGTGCCAGCAGAGAGACTAGCGGGGTAGCCTACGAGCAGTACTTC
CASRETSGVAYEQYF
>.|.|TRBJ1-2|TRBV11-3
TGTGCCAGGGGGGTATCCTTCTATGGCTACACCTTC
CARGVSFYGYTF
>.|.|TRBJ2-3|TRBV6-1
TGTGCCAGCACCTTCTACACAGATACGCAGTATTTT
CASTFYTDTQYF
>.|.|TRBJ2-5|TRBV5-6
TGTGCCAGCAGCCGGGGACAAGAGACCCAGTACTTC
CASSRGQETQYF
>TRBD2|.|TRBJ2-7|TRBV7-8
TGTGCCAGCAGCCCGACTAGCGGGAGGGCCCTCTACGAGCAGTACTTC
CASSPTSGRALYEQYF
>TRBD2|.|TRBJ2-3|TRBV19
TGTGCCAGTATTGGGCGAGGCGGGGGGGAAGGAGATACGCAGTATTTT
CASIGRGGGEGDTQYF
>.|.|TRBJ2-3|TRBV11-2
TGTGCCAGCAGCTTAGCCGGAGCGAGAGATACGCAGTATTTT
CASSLAGARDTQYF
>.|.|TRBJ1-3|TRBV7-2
TGTGCCAGCAGCCCCCCGGTGGGCAACACCATATATTTT
CASSPPVGNTIYF
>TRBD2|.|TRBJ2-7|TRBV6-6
TGTGCCAGCAGTTACGCGGGAGGCGAGCAGTACTTC
CASSYAGGEQYF